Presented here are 25 T cell receptor beta chains from one specimen sequenced in a study of T cells in Graves' hyperthyroidism and ophthalmopathy. Researchers took RNA transcripts and amplified the TCR beta CDR3 regions from them. The HTBI primer set served for first-round RT-PCR of the TCR CDR3. TCRdb called the multiplex PCR reads again in MiXCR, with one record for every CDR3 protein. The data show under 800,000 distinct CDR3 sequences, with 11% to 15% seen just once and around 9.6% held by the top ten. Material for sequencing was blood. The receptors come from a woman aged 18 to 35 with Graves' hyperthyroidism.

The chain is built from TRBV7-8 and TRBJ1-5; D possibly corresponds to TRBD1 (5 bases). Trimming cost V 5 bases and J 4 bases, with 15 bases left between them. The CDR3 is made up of 15 amino acids. Looked up from germline, CDR1 is SGHVS and CDR2 is FQNEAQ. CDR3 protein: CASSQGRIPNQPQHF. As DNA, the CDR3 is TGTGCCAGCAGCCAGGGCCGGATACCAAATCAGCCCCAGCATTTT. The full variable domain, completed using reference TRBV7-8 and TRBJ1-5, is GAGVSQSPRYKVAKRGQDVALRCDPISGHVSLFWYQQALGQGPEFLTYFQNEAQLDKSGLPSDRFFAERPEGSVSTLKIQRTQQEDSAVYLCASSQGRIPNQPQHFGDGTRLSIL.

This sequence joins TRBV10-3 and TRBJ2-5, with D possibly TRBD1 on 6 matching bases. V lost 3 bases and J lost 4, with 12 bases in between. The germline V gene has CDR1 ENHRY and CDR2 SYGVKD. This CDR3 region has 14 residues. DNA of the CDR3: TGTGCCATCAGTGAACAGGGCGGAAGAGAGACCCAGTACTTC. Translated: CAISEQGGRETQYF.

With respect to this clonotype: A read error may be the cause here, since a much bigger clone is one base away. V is TRBV5-5 and J is TRBJ2-6, with a tentative D call TRBD1 (6 bases). The CDR3 has 16 amino acids. Germline V lookup: CDR1 SGHKS, CDR2 YYEKEE (reference sequence). Written as DNA, the CDR3 is TGTGCCAGCAGCCCCGCAGGGGCCTCTGGGGCCAACGTCCAGACTTTC. This encodes CASSPAGASGANVQTF.

This clonotype showed up just a few times. The J gene is TRBJ2-5, the V gene TRBV25-1, with D maybe TRBD1 (6 bases). The V gene's germline CDR1 is MGHDK and CDR2 SYGVNS. The CDR3 length is 13 residues. V dropped 2 bases and J dropped 3 bases, with 7 bases sitting between them. The CDR3 is CASSEQGKETQYF. The CDR3 DNA follows: TGTGCCAGCAGTGAACAGGGGAAAGAGACCCAGTACTTC.

This clonotype was seen a handful of times. The rearrangement links TRBV2 to TRBJ1-2; weak D call: TRBD1 (5 bases). Germline CDR1 and CDR2: SNHLY and FYNNEI. This CDR3 is 12 amino acids long. With 4 bases removed from V and 7 bases from J, the gap between germline ends came to 10 bases. The CDR3 sequence is CASSARGGGYTF. Written as DNA, the CDR3 is TGTGCCAGCAGTGCGAGGGGAGGTGGCTACACCTTC.

The rearrangement links TRBV3-1 to TRBJ1-1, with unresolved D. V lost 3 bases, J lost 7 bases, and 6 bases lay in between. CDR1 and CDR2 from the germline V gene are LGHDT and YNNKEL (reference sequence). CDR3 length: 11 amino acids. Written as DNA, the CDR3 is TGTGCCAGCAGCCATAGGAGTGAAGCTTTCTTT. It yields the protein CASSHRSEAFF.

This clonotype was seen many times. This sequence joins TRBV28 and TRBJ2-5; the D gene could be TRBD1 or TRBD2 (5 bases each). The germline CDR1 and CDR2 sequences are MDHEN and SYDVKM. Between the trimmed V and J ends, which lost 4 bases and 5 bases, there was a span of 14 bases. This CDR3 has 14 residues. The CDR3 here is CASSSPGTRETQYF. CDR3 nucleotides: TGTGCCAGCAGTTCGCCGGGGACGCGGGAGACCCAGTACTTC.

In this sample, this clonotype turned up many times. The chain links TRBV20-1 to TRBJ2-7; tentative D call: TRBD2 (5 bases). The CDR3 covers 14 residues. V was trimmed by 5 bases and J by 7 bases, leaving 21 bases between them. The germline gives CDR1 DFQATT, CDR2 SNEGSKA (reference sequence). CDR3 protein: CSAQSGMLDEEQYF. The CDR3, as DNA: TGCAGTGCTCAATCCGGGATGCTTGACGAGGAGCAGTACTTC.

This clonotype was found many times. The J gene is TRBJ2-3, the V gene TRBV2; TRBD2 is a possible D gene (5 bases). Germline V gene data show CDR1 as SNHLY and CDR2 as FYNNEI. CDR3 length: 14 residues. Trimming left V 4 bases short and J 3 bases short, with 11 bases between. In DNA, the CDR3 is TGTGCCAGCAGTGCGTGGGAGAGTACAGATACGCAGTATTTT. Translation: CASSAWESTDTQYF.

The chain uses TRBV6-2 or TRBV6-3 and TRBJ2-1, with D unresolved. V dropped 8 bases and J dropped 1 base, with 9 bases sitting between them. This CDR3 comprises 13 residues. Germline loops: CDR1 MNHEY, CDR2 SVGEGT. CDR3 amino acids: CASGRVSYNEQFF. The CDR3 DNA reads TGTGCCAGCGGAAGAGTTTCCTACAATGAGCAGTTCTTC.

The chain combines TRBV28 with TRBJ2-1; D possibly corresponds to TRBD2 (6 bases). Trimming took off 6 bases at V and 4 bases at J, with 16 bases between the two ends. In germline, CDR1 is MDHEN, CDR2 SYDVKM. CDR3 size: 15 residues. The chain's CDR3 is CASSHGGGPYNEQFF. The DNA for the CDR3 is TGTGCCAGCAGCCATGGGGGAGGCCCATACAATGAGCAGTTCTTC.

This clonotype came up a few times. The chain links TRBV5-6 to TRBJ2-7; D unclear. With 2 bases removed from V and 3 bases from J, the gap between germline ends came to 15 bases. Germline V CDR1 and CDR2: SGHDT, YYEEEE. The CDR3 sequence is 15 residues long. The CDR3 sequence: CASSFKENPFYEQYF. DNA for the CDR3: TGTGCCAGCAGCTTCAAAGAAAACCCTTTCTACGAGCAGTACTTC.

This clonotype was detected ten times or more. The CDR3 DNA sequence: TGTGCCAGCAAAAGGACAGAGATCACCTACGAGCAGTACTTC. Translating gives CASKRTEITYEQYF. V is TRBV12-3 or TRBV12-4 and J is TRBJ2-7; D might be TRBD1 (6 bases). The V end lost 7 bases, the J end lost 2 bases, and 15 bases lay between the germline ends. CDR3 length: 14 amino acids.

The chain links TRBV28 to TRBJ2-1, with 8 bases lining up with TRBD2. The CDR3 totals 15 residues. Germline CDR1 is MDHEN and CDR2 is SYDVKM. J was trimmed by 7 bases and V by 6 bases; bases with no gene match: 11. CDR3 coding DNA: TGTGCCAGCAGCCCCGGGGGGGCTCTAAGAAATGAGCAGTTCTTC. Residues: CASSPGGALRNEQFF. Full variable domain (remainder filled in from reference TRBV28 and TRBJ2-1): DVKVTQSSRYLVKRTGEKVFLECVQDMDHENMFWYRQDPGLGLRLIYFSYDVKMKEKGDIPEGYSVSREKKERFSLILESASTNQTSMYLCASSPGGALRNEQFFGPGTRLTVL.

This clonotype was detected ten times or more. The genes are TRBV6-1 and TRBJ1-2; D not resolved. V was clipped by 0 bases and J by 4 bases, with 12 bases between them. Per the germline V gene, CDR1 is MNHNS and CDR2 is SASEGT. The CDR3 extends over 15 amino acids. The CDR3 DNA reads as TGTGCCAGCAGTGAAGCGGCATGGGGAGCCTATGGCTACACCTTC. It specifies CASSEAAWGAYGYTF.

The chain carries TRBV19 and TRBJ1-1; D is uncertain. Trimming removed 1 base from V and 0 bases from J, with 6 bases in between. CDR3 size: 14 residues. Germline-derived CDR1 and CDR2 are LNHDA and SQIVND (reference sequence). CDR3 DNA: TGTGCCAGTAGTATAGCACAAATGAACACTGAAGCTTTCTTT. Translating gives CASSIAQMNTEAFF.

In this sample, this clonotype turned up many times. The gene calls are TRBV7-8 and TRBJ2-1, with a possible D match to TRBD2 (5 bases). The CDR3 has 14 residues. Trimming took 3 bases from V and 6 from J, leaving 12 bases between them. The germline V gene encodes CDR1 SGHVS and CDR2 FQNEAQ. The CDR3 region is CASSFRSGFNEQFF. The CDR3 bases are TGTGCCAGCAGCTTTAGGAGCGGCTTCAATGAGCAGTTCTTC.

The chain combines TRBV10-2 with TRBJ2-2, with D possibly called TRBD1 or TRBD2 (6 bases each). Germline CDR1 and CDR2: WSHSY and SAAADI. Trimming cost V 4 bases and J 4 bases, with 16 bases left between them. The CDR3 sequence is 16 residues long. The CDR3 protein is CASSGGAARSTGELFF. DNA of the CDR3: TGCGCCAGCAGTGGGGGGGCAGCGAGAAGCACCGGGGAGCTGTTTTTT.

The rearrangement uses TRBV4-1 and TRBJ2-5; TRBD2 matches 9 bases. Germline trimming cut 2 bases from V and 4 bases from J; bases unmatched to any gene: 2. The CDR3 consists of 14 residues. CDR1 is MGHRA, CDR2 YSYEKL, per germline. The CDR3 protein is CASSQIAGVETQYF. CDR3 nucleotide sequence: TGCGCCAGCAGCCAAATAGCGGGAGTAGAGACCCAGTACTTC.

This clonotype was detected a few times. J is TRBJ1-1 and V is TRBV7-9, with 9 bases lining up with TRBD1. Germline V lookup: CDR1 SEHNR, CDR2 FQNEAQ (reference sequence). The CDR3 length is 19 residues. The V gene end was trimmed by 0 bases and the J gene end by 0 bases; junction bases not matched to a gene: 11. CDR3 coding DNA: TGTGCCAGCAGCTTAGCCTCTTACAGGGGGCGAAGGGTGAACACTGAAGCTTTCTTT. It codes for CASSLASYRGRRVNTEAFF.

The rearrangement joins TRBV20-1 to TRBJ2-1; possibly TRBD2 for D (6 bases). The V end was cut by 4 bases, the J end by 9 bases, with 19 bases between. This CDR3 has 14 residues. Germline loops: CDR1 DFQATT, CDR2 SNEGSKA (reference sequence). Here the CDR3 reads CSAIPGLAGGEQFF. The CDR3 nucleotides read TGCAGTGCTATTCCGGGACTGGCAGGAGGTGAGCAGTTCTTC.

The chain combines TRBV27 with TRBJ1-1; TRBD1 is a possible D gene (5 bases). Trimming removed 4 bases from V and 10 bases from J, with 19 bases in between. This CDR3 is 14 amino acids long. Per germline, CDR1 MNHEY and CDR2 SMNVEV (reference sequence). The CDR3 loop is CASSSRTGQSVAFF. DNA for the CDR3: TGTGCCAGCAGTTCCCGTACCGGACAATCGGTAGCTTTCTTT.

This clonotype showed up just a few times. This sequence joins TRBV29-1 and TRBJ1-2, with TRBD1 matching 7 bases. The V gene's germline CDR1 is SQVTM and CDR2 ANQGSEA. The CDR3 spans 13 residues. J gave up 4 bases and V 6 bases, and 8 bases lay outside the gene matches. CDR3 bases: TGCAGCGTCGCCCAGGGGGTCGGCTATGGCTACACCTTC. It is translated as CSVAQGVGYGYTF.

This clonotype was seen a few times. The chain employs TRBV10-3 and TRBJ1-2; no reliable D call. V gave up 4 bases and J gave up 2 bases, with 11 bases separating them. This CDR3 comprises 14 residues. The V gene's germline CDR1 is ENHRY and CDR2 SYGVKD. The CDR3 coding sequence is TGTGCCATCAGTGGGGCAGAACTCAACTATGGCTACACCTTC. Translated: CAISGAELNYGYTF.

This clonotype was observed many times. V gene TRBV28 combines with J gene TRBJ2-7; 10 nucleotides agree with TRBD2. The CDR3 runs 16 residues. Germline V CDR1 and CDR2: MDHEN, SYDVKM. V was clipped by 7 bases and J by 0 bases; unmatched bases: 9. This chain's CDR3 is CASTGTSARSSYEQYF. As DNA, the CDR3 is TGTGCCAGCACCGGGACTAGCGCTCGTAGCTCCTACGAGCAGTACTTC.